Below are 27 T cell receptor beta chains sequenced from a single sample in a study of cytomegalovirus exposure and HLA in healthy donors. Both 60 Vbeta primers and 13 Jbeta primers went into the PCR. The table came from immunoSEQ multiplex PCR; TCRdb's copy has only in-frame clones and leaves some out. Found here are 100,000 to 150,000 clones, 80% of them singletons; the top ten hold 1%. The sample consisted of PBMCs. These TCRs come from a man aged 40-55 years in good health and CMV-seronegative.

The chain recombines TRBV19 with TRBJ1-6, with TRBD1 as a possible D gene (6 bases). Germline V lookup: CDR1 LNHDA, CDR2 SQIVND (reference sequence). CDR3 length equals 14 residues. V was clipped by 5 bases and J by 13 bases, with 18 bases between them. CDR3 loop: CASSLRGARIPLHF. Here the CDR3 DNA reads TGTGCCAGTAGTCTCCGGGGGGCCCGAATTCCCCTCCACTTT.

The table lists this clone with a few counts. This sequence joins TRBV7-6 and TRBJ2-6; D remains ambiguous. Per germline, CDR1 SGHVS and CDR2 FNYEAQ. The CDR3 loop spans 16 amino acids. The V gene lost 0 bases and the J gene lost 2 bases, with 8 bases spanning the gap. In nucleotides, the CDR3 is TGTGCCAGCAGCTTAGCGCATGGCACTGGGGCCAACGTCCTGACTTTC. Translating gives CASSLAHGTGANVLTF. Together with reference TRBV7-6 and TRBJ2-6, the CDR3 gives the full variable domain: GAGVSQSPRYKVTKRGQDVALRCDPISGHVSLYWYRQALGQGPEFLTYFNYEAQQDKSGLPNDRFSAERPEGSISTLTIQRTEQRDSAMYRCASSLAHGTGANVLTFGAGSRLTVL.

The chain combines TRBV6-6 with TRBJ1-1; D is possibly TRBD1 (5 bases). The CDR3 sequence is 11 residues long. Germline V gene data show CDR1 as MNHNY and CDR2 as SVGAGI (reference sequence). The V gene lost 10 bases and the J gene lost 7 bases, with 13 bases spanning the gap. The CDR3 here is CATGGVGEAFF. CDR3 DNA: TGTGCCACTGGGGGGGTTGGTGAAGCTTTCTTT.

This clone has a handful of counts. The rearrangement joins TRBV6-1 to TRBJ1-4; D uncertain. V was trimmed by 6 bases and J by 1 base, leaving 6 bases between them. The CDR3 is 13 residues long. CDR1 and CDR2 (germline): MNHNS, SASEGT. Written as DNA, the CDR3 is TGTGCCAGCAGGAGGGTAACTAATGAAAAACTGTTTTTT. Amino acid sequence: CASRRVTNEKLFF.

The J gene is TRBJ2-5, the V gene TRBV28; 7 bases match TRBD1. Unmatched junction bases numbered 5, after V lost 6 bases and J lost 4 bases. Per germline, CDR1 MDHEN and CDR2 SYDVKM. This CDR3 comprises 13 residues. CDR3 loop: CASRNGQVETQYF. CDR3 nucleotide sequence: TGTGCCAGCAGAAACGGACAGGTAGAGACCCAGTACTTC.

The chain carries TRBV7-6 and TRBJ2-5; D perhaps matches TRBD2 (7 bases). The CDR3 contains 16 residues. The germline V gene has CDR1 SGHVS and CDR2 FNYEAQ. The V and J ends lost 5 bases and 5 bases respectively, with 21 bases between them. This chain's CDR3 is CASSARGGGGLETQYF. The CDR3 bases are TGTGCCAGCAGCGCCCGGGGTGGGGGGGGCCTGGAGACCCAGTACTTC.

The V and J genes are TRBV9 and TRBJ2-1; TRBD2 matches at 13 bases. Germline assignment: CDR1 SGDLS and CDR2 YYNGEE. V lost 3 bases to trimming and J lost 9 bases; unmatched junction nucleotides: 12. The CDR3 loop spans 17 amino acids. In nucleotides, the CDR3 is TGTGCCAGCAGCGCCGAGGGGACTAGCGGGGTCGGGAGTGAGCAGTTCTTC. It translates to CASSAEGTSGVGSEQFF.

V and J are TRBV5-6 and TRBJ2-5, with TRBD2 matching 12 bases. The CDR3 spans 14 residues. V lost 3 bases and J lost 5; bases outside the gene matches: 2. Germline V gene lookup returns CDR1 SGHDT and CDR2 YYEEEE. The CDR3 loop is CASSWGLAGETQYF. CDR3 nucleotide sequence: TGTGCCAGCAGCTGGGGACTAGCGGGCGAGACCCAGTACTTC.

This clone has just one count. CDR3 sequence (DNA): TGTGCCACCAATGGGGCGGTTACCGGCTATAGCTATGGCTACACCTTC. Translated, it gives CATNGAVTGYSYGYTF. The chain recombines TRBV28 with TRBJ1-2; weak D call: TRBD1 (5 bases). The ends were cut back, 10 bases at V and 4 bases at J, with 25 bases in the middle. From germline, CDR1 is MDHEN and CDR2 SYDVKM. The CDR3 covers 16 residues.

The chain carries TRBV5-4 and TRBJ2-1, with D possibly matching TRBD2 (6 bases). Germline loops: CDR1 SGHNT, CDR2 YYREEE (reference sequence). V was clipped by 0 bases and J by 9 bases, with 7 bases between them. CDR3 length: 12 residues. The CDR3 DNA is TGTGCCAGCAGCTTGGTGGGAGGTGAGCAGTTCTTC. Translation: CASSLVGGEQFF.

The chain recombines TRBV10-3 with TRBJ1-2; 9 nucleotides line up with TRBD1. Germline trimming cut 3 bases from V and 4 bases from J; bases unmatched to any gene: 12. The CDR3 has 17 amino acids. Germline lookup yields CDR1 ENHRY and CDR2 SYGVKD. The CDR3 DNA reads as TGTGCCATCAGTGAATCGGGACAGGGCATCCCGCTCTATGGCTACACCTTC. Amino acids: CAISESGQGIPLYGYTF.

The V and J genes are TRBV5-1 and TRBJ1-1; 8 bases fit TRBD1. From germline, CDR1 is SGHRS and CDR2 YFSETQ. This CDR3 region has 16 residues. V trimming: 4 bases; J trimming: 4 bases; junction bases outside the gene matches: 12. The CDR3 loop reads CASSLMGTGSGTEAFF. The DNA for the CDR3 is TGCGCCAGCAGCCTCATGGGGACAGGAAGCGGCACTGAAGCTTTCTTT.

This clone was counted a few times. The chain combines TRBV5-1 with TRBJ1-2, with D maybe TRBD1 (6 bases). Trimming pared 3 bases from V and 2 bases from J, leaving 8 bases between. The CDR3 has 13 residues. The germline V gene has CDR1 SGHRS and CDR2 YFSETQ. CDR3 coding DNA: TGCGCCAGCAGCTGGGACAACAACTATGGCTACACCTTC. Translation: CASSWDNNYGYTF.

V gene TRBV30 combines with J gene TRBJ1-2; D gene uncertain. The CDR3 extends over 13 amino acids. Germline CDR1 and CDR2: GTSNPN and SVGIG (reference sequence). V lost 2 bases and J lost 3, with 10 bases in between. CDR3 DNA sequence: TGTGCCTGGAGTCTCTCATTAGACTATGGCTACACCTTC. Translated: CAWSLSLDYGYTF.

The rearrangement joins TRBV5-1 to TRBJ2-2, with a weak D call TRBD1 (6 bases). CDR3 length equals 15 residues. In germline, CDR1 is SGHRS, CDR2 YFSETQ. Trimming removed 4 bases from V and 4 bases from J, with 14 bases in between. In DNA, the CDR3 is TGCGCCAGCAGCCGGTCAGGGGAAGGCACCGGGGAGCTGTTTTTT. It encodes CASSRSGEGTGELFF.

The J gene is TRBJ1-5, the V gene TRBV4-1; 9 bases fit TRBD1. V shed 4 bases and J 6 bases; nucleotides not matched to a gene: 10. CDR1 MGHRA and CDR2 YSYEKL come from the germline V gene. This CDR3 spans 16 amino acids. The CDR3 sequence is CASSRTGTGRIQPQHF. The DNA for the CDR3 is TGCGCCAGCAGCCGAACCGGGACAGGGAGAATTCAGCCCCAGCATTTT.

This chain joins TRBV6-1 and TRBJ2-5; possible D gene TRBD2, 5 bases. The assigned J gene may be wrong: the sequence end matches TRBJ2-7 better. This CDR3 spans 13 amino acids. CDR1 and CDR2 (germline): MNHNS, SASEGT. This CDR3 reads CASSPTRDYEQYF. The CDR3 nucleotides read TGTGCCAGCAGTCCCACGAGGGATTACGAGCAGTACTTC.

The chain joins TRBV30 to TRBJ1-2; D is ambiguous. The CDR3 contains 15 residues. Germline V lookup: CDR1 GTSNPN, CDR2 SVGIG (reference sequence). Trimming removed 0 bases at V and 5 bases at J, with 16 bases between. Here the CDR3 DNA reads TGTGCCTGGAGTGTACCGGGAGTCGCCGGTTATGGCTACACCTTC. The encoded protein is CAWSVPGVAGYGYTF.

The chain combines TRBV5-1 with TRBJ2-1; TRBD1 is a possible D gene (6 bases). The germline V gene has CDR1 SGHRS and CDR2 YFSETQ. Trimming cost V 6 bases and J 1 base, with 14 bases left between them. CDR3 length equals 15 residues. The CDR3 loop is CASKSPGTSYNEQFF. The CDR3 region has the DNA TGCGCCAGCAAATCCCCCGGGACATCCTACAATGAGCAGTTCTTC. Together with reference TRBV5-1 and TRBJ2-1, the CDR3 gives the full variable domain: KAGVTQTPRYLIKTRGQQVTLSCSPISGHRSVSWYQQTPGQGLQFLFEYFSETQRNKGNFPGRFSGRQFSNSRSEMNVSTLELGDSALYLCASKSPGTSYNEQFFGPGTRLTVL.

V usage is TRBV23-1 and J usage is TRBJ2-3; tentative D call: TRBD1 (6 bases). TRBV23-1 counts as an open reading frame of uncertain function. Deletions cut 8 bases from V and 4 bases from J, with 25 bases between. CDR3 length: 17 amino acids. The CDR3 region has the DNA TGCGCCAGCCCCGACGCATGGACAGCCCAAAGAGCAGATACGCAGTATTTT. Translated, it gives CASPDAWTAQRADTQYF.

CDR3 residues: CASSLPGTGGSAVAFF. CDR3 in DNA: TGTGCCAGCAGCCTGCCCGGGACAGGGGGCTCGGCGGTAGCTTTCTTT. The rearrangement joins TRBV7-9 to TRBJ1-1, with TRBD1 matching over 12 bases. Germline CDR1 SEHNR, CDR2 FQNEAQ (reference sequence). Trimming cost V 5 bases and J 10 bases; bases outside gene matches: 14. The CDR3 consists of 16 residues.

The rearrangement uses TRBV28 and TRBJ2-7; 8 bases are shared with TRBD2. The CDR3 covers 15 residues. V lost 5 bases and J lost 2; bases outside the gene matches: 8. Germline CDR1 MDHEN, CDR2 SYDVKM. CDR3 nucleotides: TGTGCCAGCAGTCCCCCGGGGGGGTCAACCTACGAGCAGTACTTC. Amino acids: CASSPPGGSTYEQYF.

The chain joins TRBV7-3 to TRBJ2-2; tentatively, D is TRBD2 (6 bases). Per the germline V gene, CDR1 is SGHTA and CDR2 is FQGTGA. CDR3 size: 15 residues. The V end lost 1 base, the J end lost 3 bases, and 9 bases lay between the germline ends. The CDR3 bases are TGTGCCAGCAGCTTAATCTCGGGAGACACCGGGGAGCTGTTTTTT. Its protein product is CASSLISGDTGELFF.

The V and J genes are TRBV5-4 and TRBJ2-1, with TRBD2 matching 8 bases. This CDR3 has 15 residues. V gave up 2 bases and J gave up 5 bases; unmatched junction bases: 6. The germline V gene encodes CDR1 SGHNT and CDR2 YYREEE (reference sequence). CDR3 DNA sequence: TGTGCCAGCAGCTTAGGATCGCGGGGGGACAATGAGCAGTTCTTC. This encodes CASSLGSRGDNEQFF.

This clone was seen a single time. The chain carries TRBV2 and TRBJ1-2, with a weak D call TRBD1 (6 bases). V lost 7 bases, J lost 4 bases, and 16 bases lay in between. Germline-derived CDR1 and CDR2 are SNHLY and FYNNEI. The CDR3 length is 14 residues. The CDR3 sequence: CASTETGPTYGYTF. In DNA, the CDR3 is TGTGCCAGCACTGAGACAGGACCGACCTATGGCTACACCTTC.

The rearrangement uses TRBV10-3 and TRBJ2-7, with D uncertain. The CDR3 has 11 residues. V dropped 5 bases and J dropped 6 bases, with 8 bases sitting between them. The germline gives CDR1 ENHRY, CDR2 SYGVKD. CDR3 amino acids: CAISTTSEQYF. CDR3 DNA: TGTGCCATCAGTACCACTTCCGAGCAGTACTTC.

The V call is TRBV5-4, the J call TRBJ1-3, with D possibly matching TRBD1 (6 bases). The CDR3 loop spans 15 amino acids. Germline CDR1 reads SGHNT; CDR2 reads YYREEE (reference sequence). V lost 4 bases, J lost 0 bases, and 11 bases lay in between. The CDR3 DNA is TGTGCCAGCAGCAGGACAGTTAACTCTGGAAACACCATATATTTT. This sequence encodes CASSRTVNSGNTIYF.